Listed below are T cell receptor beta chains from one sample, sequenced in a study of PD-1 blockade in classical Hodgkin lymphoma. The assay was immunoSEQ multiplex PCR, and TCRdb's table has in-frame clones only and misses some. Here the sample spans 80,000 to 100,000 clones, more than 80% being singletons. Sequencing used peripheral blood mononuclear cells (PBMCs), obtained before the second cycle of nivolumab. Every receptor here comes from a human donor with classical Hodgkin lymphoma. The CDR3 runs from the conserved cysteine through the conserved F or W. D genes are given only for firm matches. For some rows the clone size is stated as once, few or many, or as a class when expanded; others skip it.

DNA	CDR3	size	D	V	J
TGTGCCAGCAGCCAATCAGGCGAAAAACTGTTTTTT	CASSQSGEKLFF	.	.	TRBV7-9	TRBJ1-4
TGTGCCAGCAGCGTTGCGCCAGGGAGAAACACCGGGGAGCTGTTTTTT	CASSVAPGRNTGELFF	.	.	TRBV9	TRBJ2-2
TGTGCCAGCAGCTTGAGGGGAAACACTGAAGCTTTCTTT	CASSLRGNTEAFF	.	.	TRBV7-6	TRBJ1-1
TGTGCCAGCAGCTCTGCCGGGACAGGGTCGGAGAAACTGTTTTTT	CASSSAGTGSEKLFF	.	TRBD1	TRBV7-2	TRBJ1-4
TGTGCCAGCAGGCCTATCCAGGAAAACTATGGCTACACCTTC	CASRPIQENYGYTF	.	.	TRBV6-1	TRBJ1-2
TGTGCCAGCAGCTACACGACAGGGGCCTACGAGCAGTACTTC	CASSYTTGAYEQYF	.	TRBD1	TRBV7-6	TRBJ2-7
TGTGCCTCTAGGAAGGACAGTCAAGAGACCCAGTACTTC	CASRKDSQETQYF	.	.	TRBV19	TRBJ2-5
TGCGCCAGCAGCGTAGACAGGGTACTATACGAGCAGTACTTC	CASSVDRVLYEQYF	.	TRBD1	TRBV5-1	TRBJ2-7
TGTGCCAGCAGCATGTGGGACAGGGAGAACTATGGCTACACCTTC	CASSMWDRENYGYTF	.	TRBD1	TRBV5-4	TRBJ1-2
TGTGCCAGCAGCTCGGGGCCGATAAACACTGAAGCTTTCTTT	CASSSGPINTEAFF	.	.	TRBV7-2	TRBJ1-1
TGTGCCAGCAGCCCCGACAGGGGGGACTATGGCTACACCTTC	CASSPDRGDYGYTF	.	TRBD1	TRBV7-2	TRBJ1-2
TGTGCCAGCAGTCCGAACAGGGTTGAAGCTTTCTTT	CASSPNRVEAFF	.	.	TRBV6-1	TRBJ1-1
TGTGCCAGCACCCTGTTGCGTAGGGGGCTCAATGAGCAGTTCTTC	CASTLLRRGLNEQFF	.	TRBD1	TRBV6-6	TRBJ2-1
TGTGCCAGCAGCGTAGGGGTGAGCAAGGCACTGTTTTTT	CASSVGVSKALFF	.	.	TRBV9	TRBJ1-4
TGTGCCACCAGCAGTGGGGGACAGAACTATGGCTACACCTTC	CATSSGGQNYGYTF	few	TRBD1	TRBV15	TRBJ1-2
TGTGCCATCAGCCTTAGCGGGGTGGCCTACGAGCAGTACTTC	CAISLSGVAYEQYF	.	TRBD2	TRBV10-3	TRBJ2-7
TGTGCCAGCAGCCTACAGGGTGGAGGCACTGAAGCTTTCTTT	CASSLQGGGTEAFF	.	.	TRBV7-9	TRBJ1-1
TGTGCCAGCAGCTTCCCCCGGCATGGCTACACCTTC	CASSFPRHGYTF	.	.	TRBV11-2	TRBJ1-2
TGTGCCAGCAGTGAGTGGGGAGCCGAAAACTATGGCTACACCTTC	CASSEWGAENYGYTF	.	.	TRBV6-1	TRBJ1-2
TGTGCCAGCAGCCCCAGGGGGCAATTCGGAAACACCATATATTTT	CASSPRGQFGNTIYF	.	TRBD1	TRBV5-6	TRBJ1-3
TGTGCCAGCAGTGACTCGATTAGTGCTTCCTACAATGAGCAGTTCTTC	CASSDSISASYNEQFF	.	.	TRBV6-4	TRBJ2-1
TGTGCCAGCAGTAACCGAAGGGGGGTACGGGCCGAGCAGTACTTC	CASSNRRGVRAEQYF	.	.	TRBV5-6	TRBJ2-7
TGTGCCAGCAGCTCCGGGACTAGCGGGGGTGATACGCAGTATTTT	CASSSGTSGGDTQYF	.	TRBD2	TRBV7-3	TRBJ2-3
TGTGCCAGCAGTTTAAATGTGTGGAAAGAGACCCAGTACTTC	CASSLNVWKETQYF	.	.	TRBV27	TRBJ2-5
TGCGCCAGCAGCCAGGAGGCTAGCGGAGCTAACACCGGGGAGCTGTTTTTT	CASSQEASGANTGELFF	.	TRBD2	TRBV4-1	TRBJ2-2
TGTGCCAGCAGCTTAGGGGGCAGCCTTTATGGCTACACCTTC	CASSLGGSLYGYTF	.	.	TRBV7-8	TRBJ1-2